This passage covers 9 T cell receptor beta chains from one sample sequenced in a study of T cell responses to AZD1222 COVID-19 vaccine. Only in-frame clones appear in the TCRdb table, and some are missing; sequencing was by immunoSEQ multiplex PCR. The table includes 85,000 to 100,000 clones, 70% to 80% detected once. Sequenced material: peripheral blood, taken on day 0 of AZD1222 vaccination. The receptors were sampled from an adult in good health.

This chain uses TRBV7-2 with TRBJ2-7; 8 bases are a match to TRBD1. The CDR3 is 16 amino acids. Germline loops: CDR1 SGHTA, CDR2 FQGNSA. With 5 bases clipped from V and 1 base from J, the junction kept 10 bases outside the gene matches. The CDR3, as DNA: TGTGCCAGCAGCAAAACAGGGGGTTCCCTATCCTACGAGCAGTACTTC. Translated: CASSKTGGSLSYEQYF.

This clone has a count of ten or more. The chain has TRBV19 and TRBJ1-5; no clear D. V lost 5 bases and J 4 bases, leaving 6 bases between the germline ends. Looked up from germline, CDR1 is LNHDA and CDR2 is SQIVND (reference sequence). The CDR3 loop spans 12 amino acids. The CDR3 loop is CASSLLNQPQHF. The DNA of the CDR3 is TGTGCCAGTAGTCTCCTTAATCAGCCCCAGCATTTT.

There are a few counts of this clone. The CDR3 bases are TGTGCCAGTATCGGGTTGGGACTAGATCCCTACAATGAGCAGTTCTTC. Translating it yields CASIGLGLDPYNEQFF. The chain is built from TRBV19 and TRBJ2-1, with 8 bases aligning to TRBD2. The CDR3 is made up of 16 amino acids. Germline assignment: CDR1 LNHDA and CDR2 SQIVND (reference sequence). V gave up 7 bases and J gave up 2 bases; unmatched junction bases: 10.

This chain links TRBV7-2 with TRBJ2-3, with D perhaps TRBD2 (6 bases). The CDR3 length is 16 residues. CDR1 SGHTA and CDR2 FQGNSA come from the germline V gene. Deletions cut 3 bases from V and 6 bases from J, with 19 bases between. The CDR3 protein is CASSFAGSGWGDTQYF. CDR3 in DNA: TGTGCCAGCAGCTTCGCGGGGAGCGGGTGGGGGGATACGCAGTATTTT. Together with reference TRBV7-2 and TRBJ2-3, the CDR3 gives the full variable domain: GAGVSQSPSNKVTEKGKDVELRCDPISGHTALYWYRQSLGQGLEFLIYFQGNSAPDKSGLPSDRFSAERTGGSVSTLTIQRTQQEDSAVYLCASSFAGSGWGDTQYFGPGTRLTVL.

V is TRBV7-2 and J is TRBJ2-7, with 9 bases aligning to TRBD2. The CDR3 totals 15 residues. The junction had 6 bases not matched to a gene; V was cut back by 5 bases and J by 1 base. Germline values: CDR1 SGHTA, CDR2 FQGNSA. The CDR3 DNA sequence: TGTGCCAGCAGCCCCGGGACTAGCAGATCCTACGAGCAGTACTTC. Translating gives CASSPGTSRSYEQYF.

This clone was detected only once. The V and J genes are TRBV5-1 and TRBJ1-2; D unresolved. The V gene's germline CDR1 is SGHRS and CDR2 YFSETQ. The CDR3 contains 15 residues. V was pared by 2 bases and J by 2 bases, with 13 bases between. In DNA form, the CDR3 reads TGCGCCAGCAGCTTAGCCAGGCGATTAAACTATGGCTACACCTTC. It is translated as CASSLARRLNYGYTF.

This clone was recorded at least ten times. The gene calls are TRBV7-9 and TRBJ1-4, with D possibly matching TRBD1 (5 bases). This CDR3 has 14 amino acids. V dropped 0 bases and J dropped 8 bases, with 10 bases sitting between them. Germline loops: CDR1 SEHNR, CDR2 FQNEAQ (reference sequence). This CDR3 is CASSLASEGEKLFF. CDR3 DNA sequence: TGTGCCAGCAGCTTAGCCTCCGAGGGGGAAAAACTGTTTTTT.

The CDR3 DNA reads as TGCGCCAGCAGCTTGGCCCCGGGACTCTCCTACGAGCAGTACTTC. Translating gives CASSLAPGLSYEQYF. The V call is TRBV5-1, the J call TRBJ2-7; maybe TRBD2 (6 bases). Trimming shortened V by 0 bases and J by 0 bases, and 10 bases separated the two germline ends. Germline lookup yields CDR1 SGHRS and CDR2 YFSETQ. This CDR3 region has 15 residues.

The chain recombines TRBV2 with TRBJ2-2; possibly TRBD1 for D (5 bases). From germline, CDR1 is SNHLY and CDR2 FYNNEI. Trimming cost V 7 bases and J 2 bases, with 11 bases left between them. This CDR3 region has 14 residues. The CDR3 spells CASILQGNTGELFF. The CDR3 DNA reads TGTGCCAGCATACTCCAGGGAAACACCGGGGAGCTGTTTTTT.